The 28 T cell receptor beta chains reported below all come from one sample, sequenced in a study of blood T cells in healthy people across ages. PCR was performed a second time for roughly 6 to 12 cycles using a sample-barcoded 5' primer and a J-beta primer mix. TCRdb re-analysed the 5' RACE reads in MiXCR, keeping a single row per CDR3 protein. The table records 1.4 million to 1.5 million distinct CDR3 sequences, about 43% of them present only once. The sample was blood. These receptors all come from a woman between 18 and 29 years old in good health.

V usage is TRBV30 and J usage is TRBJ1-2; unclear D gene. CDR1 is GTSNPN and CDR2 is SVGIG in the germline V gene (reference sequence). Trimming stripped 1 base from V and 5 bases from J, with 14 bases between. The length of the CDR3 is 14 residues. The CDR3 reads CAWSEPPAAYGYTF. The CDR3, as DNA: TGTGCCTGGAGTGAACCTCCAGCAGCATATGGCTACACCTTC.

For the CDR3, the DNA is TGCAGTGCCGCGCGTCAGGCTAGCGGCCTTGGCGAGCAGTTCTTC. Translation: CSAARQASGLGEQFF. The V call is TRBV20-1, the J call TRBJ2-1, with 7 nucleotides matching TRBD2. The CDR3 consists of 15 residues. Germline CDR1 DFQATT, CDR2 SNEGSKA (reference sequence). V lost 6 bases, J lost 10 bases, and 18 bases stayed unmatched.

The chain employs TRBV24-1 and TRBJ2-1, with TRBD2 identical over 7 bases. The J call may not be correct, given that the DNA end is closer to TRBJ2-7. This CDR3 region has 14 residues. Germline CDR1 is KGHDR and CDR2 is SFDVKD. CDR3 protein: CATNGGSGYNEQYF. DNA of the CDR3: TGTGCCACCAACGGCGGGAGCGGGTACAATGAGCAGTACTTC.

Concerning this clonotype itself: Its ends do not fully match the called genes, so a read error is possible. The chain uses TRBV7-2 and TRBJ2-3; D is possibly TRBD1 (5 bases). The germline V gene encodes CDR1 SGHTA and CDR2 FQGNSA. The CDR3 loop spans 15 amino acids. CDR3 sequence: CASSLAGAGADMQYF. The CDR3 bases are TGTGCCAGCAGCTTAGCGGGCGCTGGGGCAGATATGCAGTATTTT.

The CDR3 DNA reads TGCGCCAGCAGGGTAGGGACTAGCGGGGTTCCAGATACGCAGTATTTT. It encodes CASRVGTSGVPDTQYF. The V call is TRBV10-2, the J call TRBJ2-3; 13 bases align to TRBD2. With 6 bases clipped from V and 4 bases from J, the junction kept 7 bases outside the gene matches. The CDR3 runs to 16 residues. Per germline, CDR1 WSHSY and CDR2 SAAADI.

With respect to this clonotype: Its ends do not fully match the called genes, so a read error is possible. This chain uses TRBV12-3 or TRBV12-4 with TRBJ2-3, with a weak D call TRBD1 (6 bases). The CDR3 runs to 13 residues. The DNA of the CDR3 is TGTGCCAGCAGGACGGGCCCGACAGGTACGCAGTATTTT. Its translation is CASRTGPTGTQYF.

The rearrangement links TRBV10-3 to TRBJ2-1, with D possibly TRBD2 on 5 matching bases. Trimming shortened V by 2 bases and J by 9 bases, and 11 bases separated the two germline ends. Per germline, CDR1 ENHRY and CDR2 SYGVKD. This CDR3 is 13 amino acids long. CDR3 nucleotides: TGTGCCATCAGTGAGCGGACCGGAGGTGAGCAGTTCTTC. Protein: CAISERTGGEQFF.

Comment on this clonotype: This may stem from a read error, because a much larger clone lies one nucleotide away. The chain carries TRBV14 and TRBJ2-1; no firm D call. The CDR3 is made up of 10 amino acids. With 2 bases removed from V and 10 bases from J, the gap between germline ends came to 3 bases. Germline V gene lookup returns CDR1 SGHDN and CDR2 FVKESK. The DNA of the CDR3 is TGTGCCAGCAGCCAAAGGGAGCAGTTCTTC. Its protein is CASSQREQFF.

This chain joins TRBV7-9 and TRBJ2-3; D is ambiguous. V was shortened by 10 bases and J by 1 base, with 9 bases between the two germline ends. Germline CDR1 SEHNR, CDR2 FQNEAQ (reference sequence). CDR3 length: 12 amino acids. As DNA, the CDR3 is TGTGCCACCAGTATACGCACAGATACGCAGTATTTT. Translated: CATSIRTDTQYF.

This clonotype was detected only once. The chain is built from TRBV7-9 and TRBJ2-7, with a tentative D call TRBD2 (6 bases). Germline lookup yields CDR1 SEHNR and CDR2 FQNEAQ (reference sequence). This CDR3 has 18 amino acids. Trimming pared 5 bases from V and 1 base from J, leaving 24 bases between. The CDR3 is CASSPRNGGPGLSYEQYF. The DNA of the CDR3 is TGTGCCAGCAGCCCCCGAAACGGAGGGCCAGGGCTTTCCTACGAGCAGTACTTC.

The CDR3 sequence is CASSPRVSGGLDNEQFF. DNA of the CDR3: TGTGCCAGCAGCCCTAGGGTTAGCGGGGGCCTCGACAATGAGCAGTTCTTC. V gene TRBV9 combines with J gene TRBJ2-1; 9 bases map to TRBD2. With V trimmed by 4 bases and J by 5 bases, 13 bases remained unmatched. Germline CDR1 and CDR2: SGDLS and YYNGEE. CDR3 length: 17 residues.

The chain joins TRBV5-1 to TRBJ2-1; D perhaps matches TRBD2 (6 bases). V shed 4 bases and J shed 7 bases, with 24 bases lying between them. The CDR3 extends over 17 amino acids. CDR1 and CDR2 from the germline V gene are SGHRS and YFSETQ. The CDR3: CASSTGGAGLIRNEQFF. The CDR3 bases are TGCGCCAGCAGCACCGGAGGGGCAGGCCTAATTCGAAATGAGCAGTTCTTC.

The V and J genes are TRBV15 and TRBJ1-2; 7 positions match TRBD1. Germline values: CDR1 LNHNV, CDR2 YYDKDF (reference sequence). This CDR3 comprises 14 residues. V lost 0 bases and J lost 4; bases outside the gene matches: 2. The CDR3 loop reads CATSRDPGGYGYTF. CDR3 coding DNA: TGTGCCACCAGCAGAGACCCAGGGGGCTATGGCTACACCTTC.

The gene calls are TRBV20-1 and TRBJ2-7; weak D call: TRBD2 (5 bases). V lost 0 bases, J lost 2 bases, and 11 bases lay in between. CDR1 and CDR2 (germline): DFQATT, SNEGSKA (reference sequence). CDR3 length: 14 amino acids. The CDR3 sequence: CSARDRGMTYEQYF. The CDR3 coding sequence is TGCAGTGCTAGAGACCGGGGAATGACCTACGAGCAGTACTTC.

This clonotype was detected only once. Germline and junction disagree at one end, which may indicate a read error. This chain joins TRBV9 and TRBJ2-6; D is tentatively TRBD1 or TRBD2 (5 bases each). The CDR3 sequence is 18 residues long. CDR1 is SGDLS and CDR2 is YYNGEE in the germline V gene. Here the CDR3 DNA reads TGTGCCAGCAGCCTTGGAGACTACTACTGCTCTGGGGCCAACGTCCCGACTTTC. The encoded protein is CASSLGDYYCSGANVPTF.

The V call is TRBV4-1, the J call TRBJ1-1; D unclear. Germline V CDR1 and CDR2: MGHRA, YSYEKL. This CDR3 spans 17 amino acids. V lost 0 bases to trimming and J lost 1 base, with 15 bases between them. The CDR3 loop is CASSQERVIGGNTEAFF. As DNA, the CDR3 is TGCGCCAGCAGCCAAGAGAGAGTTATCGGCGGGAACACTGAAGCTTTCTTT.

In this sample, this clonotype turned up a few times. The rearrangement joins TRBV20-1 to TRBJ2-1, with D perhaps matching TRBD2 (5 bases). The CDR3 loop spans 16 amino acids. Germline-derived CDR1 and CDR2 are DFQATT and SNEGSKA (reference sequence). Between the trimmed V and J ends, which lost 5 bases and 0 bases, there was a span of 17 bases. CDR3 in DNA: TGCAGTGCTCCAACTCCCAAGCGGCTCTCCTACAATGAGCAGTTCTTC. Translated: CSAPTPKRLSYNEQFF.

The chain is built from TRBV28 and TRBJ2-7; no clear D. This CDR3 region has 11 residues. Trimming cost V 1 base and J 6 bases, with 4 bases left between them. CDR1 MDHEN and CDR2 SYDVKM come from the germline V gene. Written as DNA, the CDR3 is TGTGCCAGCAGTTTATTTGCCGAGCAGTACTTC. It encodes CASSLFAEQYF.

The rearrangement links TRBV20-1 to TRBJ2-5, with a tentative D call TRBD2 (5 bases). CDR3 length: 14 residues. Trimming removed 6 bases at V and 5 bases at J, with 19 bases between. Germline V gives CDR1 DFQATT, CDR2 SNEGSKA (reference sequence). In DNA form, the CDR3 reads TGCAGTGCAATTCCGGACTCACACGGGGAGACCCAGTACTTC. This gives the protein CSAIPDSHGETQYF.

The CDR3, as DNA: TGTGCCAGCAGCCCTCAGGGGGTCCAAGAGACCCAGTACTTC. This encodes CASSPQGVQETQYF. The rearrangement uses TRBV28 and TRBJ2-5; 7 positions match TRBD1. CDR1 MDHEN and CDR2 SYDVKM come from the germline V gene. This CDR3 comprises 14 residues. Trimming took 6 bases from V and 1 from J; bases not matched to a gene: 5.

This clonotype has a count of ten or more. At one of its ends the junction is not consistent with the germline gene, which may arise from a read error. The chain uses TRBV5-1 and TRBJ2-5; no reliable D call. The length of the CDR3 is 13 residues. Germline assignment: CDR1 SGHRS and CDR2 YFSETQ. The CDR3 DNA reads as TGTGCCAGCAGTTTAGGCTCAGGAGAGACCCAGTACTTC. This translates into CASSLGSGETQYF. The full variable domain, rest sourced from reference TRBV5-1 and TRBJ2-5, is KAGVTQTPRYLIKTRGQQVTLSCSPISGHRSVSWYQQTPGQGLQFLFEYFSETQRNKGNFPGRFSGRQFSNSRSEMNVSTLELGDSALYLCASSLGSGETQYFGPGTRLLVL.

The genes are TRBV7-3 and TRBJ2-2; no clear D. Germline-derived CDR1 and CDR2 are SGHTA and FQGTGA. This CDR3 region has 14 residues. V lost 5 bases to trimming and J lost 1 base, with 8 bases between them. The CDR3 region is CASSRTWNTGELFF. As DNA, the CDR3 is TGTGCCAGCAGCCGGACCTGGAACACCGGGGAGCTGTTTTTT.

This clonotype was found a few times. The rearrangement uses TRBV29-1 and TRBJ2-3; D is perhaps TRBD1 or TRBD2 (5 bases each). The CDR3 contains 13 residues. The germline V gene encodes CDR1 SQVTM and CDR2 ANQGSEA. The ends were cut back, 7 bases at V and 2 bases at J, with 13 bases in the middle. The CDR3, as DNA: TGCAGCGGGACGGGGCTGAACACAGATACGCAGTATTTT. It is translated as CSGTGLNTDTQYF.

The genes are TRBV7-7 and TRBJ2-7; D gene ambiguous. V was trimmed by 8 bases and J by 6 bases, leaving 8 bases between them. Germline CDR1 SSHAT, CDR2 FNYEAQ (reference sequence). The CDR3 runs 10 residues. The CDR3 loop is CASGGCEQYF. The CDR3 region has the DNA TGTGCCAGCGGCGGTTGCGAGCAGTACTTC.

V gene TRBV10-3 combines with J gene TRBJ1-1, with TRBD1 matching 8 bases. The CDR3 has 13 residues. The germline V gene encodes CDR1 ENHRY and CDR2 SYGVKD. After removal of 7 bases from V and 4 bases from J, the junction contained 5 bases not matched to a gene. The CDR3 sequence: CAITQGQGTEAFF. In DNA, the CDR3 is TGTGCCATCACCCAAGGACAGGGCACTGAAGCTTTCTTT.

In its sample, this clonotype was seen once. CDR3 sequence (DNA): TGCGCCAGCAGCCTAGGGCGTGAAAATTCACCCCTCCACTTT. It is translated as CASSLGRENSPLHF. V gene TRBV5-1 combines with J gene TRBJ1-6; D is uncertain. The germline V gene encodes CDR1 SGHRS and CDR2 YFSETQ. V was trimmed by 4 bases and J by 7 bases, leaving 12 bases between them. The CDR3 runs 14 residues.

In its sample, this clonotype was seen a few times. The chain links TRBV29-1 to TRBJ2-5; 7 nucleotides line up with TRBD1. The CDR3 length is 12 residues. CDR1 SQVTM and CDR2 ANQGSEA come from the germline V gene. Germline trimming cut 5 bases from V and 5 bases from J; bases unmatched to any gene: 5. CDR3 region: CSVPDRAETQYF. DNA for the CDR3: TGCAGCGTTCCCGACAGGGCGGAGACCCAGTACTTC.

This chain connects TRBV3-1 to TRBJ2-4; no firm D call. The J call may be incorrect, as the DNA end agrees better with TRBJ2-7. The germline V gene encodes CDR1 LGHDT and CDR2 YNNKEL (reference sequence). This CDR3 has 12 amino acids. DNA of the CDR3: TGTGCCAGCAGCCAATCAGTTGGCGAGCAGTACTTC. Its translation: CASSQSVGEQYF.